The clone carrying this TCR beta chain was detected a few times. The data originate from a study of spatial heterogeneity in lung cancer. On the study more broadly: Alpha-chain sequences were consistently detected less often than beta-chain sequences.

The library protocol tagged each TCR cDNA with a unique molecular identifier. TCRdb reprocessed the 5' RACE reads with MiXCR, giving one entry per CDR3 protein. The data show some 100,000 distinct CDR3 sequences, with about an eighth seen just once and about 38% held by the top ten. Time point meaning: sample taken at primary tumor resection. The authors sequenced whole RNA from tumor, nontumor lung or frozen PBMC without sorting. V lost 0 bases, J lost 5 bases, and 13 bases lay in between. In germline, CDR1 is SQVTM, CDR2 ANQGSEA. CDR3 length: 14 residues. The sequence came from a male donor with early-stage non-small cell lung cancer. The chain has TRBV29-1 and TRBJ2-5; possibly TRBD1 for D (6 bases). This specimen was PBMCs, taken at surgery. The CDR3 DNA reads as TGCAGCGTTGAAGACTACAGGGACACCGAGACCCAGTACTTC. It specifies CSVEDYRDTETQYF.